This TCR beta chain is drawn from a study of response to subunit inactivated influenza vaccine. The CDR3 runs 19 residues. Germline V gives CDR1 SGHAT, CDR2 FQNNGV. Trimming took 0 bases from V and 2 from J; bases not matched to a gene: 13. Each CDR3 protein gets one entry after TCRdb re-called the RT-PCR reads with MiXCR. The sample holds about 570,000 distinct CDR3 sequences, about 10% seen once. These data were likewise used in another study, on T cells expressing NK-cell markers. From that study: Scientists made TCR beta cDNA using 5'RACE template switching with UMIs. The study drew TCR beta repertoires from sorted CD3+CD56+NKG2C+, CD3+CD56+NKG2C- and CD3+CD56-NKG2C+ T cells. The eight sequenced donors comprised seven who were HCMV-seropositive and one who was seronegative. Within several experiments, an anti-gamma-delta TCR antibody kept the sorting limited to alpha-beta TCR T cells. NKG2C+ dominant clonotype frequencies in about 6 donors were 1.0-7.0% of CD8+ T cells.

This chain connects TRBV11-2 to TRBJ2-4, with 7 bases that match TRBD1. This specimen consisted of PBMCs from blood, obtained on the day of vaccination. This TCR was sampled from a man over 45 who received an inactivated influenza vaccine. CDR3 residues: CASSLDRGGGGLTKNIQYF. DNA for the CDR3: TGTGCCAGCAGCTTAGATAGAGGGGGCGGAGGTCTTACCAAAAACATTCAGTACTTC. The entire variable domain, with the rest obtained from reference TRBV11-2 and TRBJ2-4, is as follows: EAGVAQSPRYKIIEKRQSVAFWCNPISGHATLYWYQQILGQGPKLLIQFQNNGVVDDSQLPKDRFSAERLKGVDSTLKIQPAKLEDSAVYLCASSLDRGGGGLTKNIQYFGAGTRLSVL.